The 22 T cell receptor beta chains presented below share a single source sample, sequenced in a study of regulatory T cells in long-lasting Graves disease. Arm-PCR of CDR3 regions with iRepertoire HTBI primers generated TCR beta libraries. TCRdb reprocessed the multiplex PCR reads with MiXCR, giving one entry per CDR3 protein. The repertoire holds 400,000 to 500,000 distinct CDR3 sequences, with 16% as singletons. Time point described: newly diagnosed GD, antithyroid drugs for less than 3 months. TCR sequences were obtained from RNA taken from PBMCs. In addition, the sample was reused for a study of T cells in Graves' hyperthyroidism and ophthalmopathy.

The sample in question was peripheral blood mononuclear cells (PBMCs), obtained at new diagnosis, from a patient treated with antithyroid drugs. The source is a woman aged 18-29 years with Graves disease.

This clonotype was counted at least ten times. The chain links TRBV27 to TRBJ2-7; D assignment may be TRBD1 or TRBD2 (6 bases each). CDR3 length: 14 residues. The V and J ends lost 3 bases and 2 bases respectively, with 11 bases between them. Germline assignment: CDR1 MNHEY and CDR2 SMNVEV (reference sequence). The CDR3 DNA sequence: TGTGCCAGCAGTTTTGGGGGGCCAACCTACGAGCAGTACTTC. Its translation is CASSFGGPTYEQYF.

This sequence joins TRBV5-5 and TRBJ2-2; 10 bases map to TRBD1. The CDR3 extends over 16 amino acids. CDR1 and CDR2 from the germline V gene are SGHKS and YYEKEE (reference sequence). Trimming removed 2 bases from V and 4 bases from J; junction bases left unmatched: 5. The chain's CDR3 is CASSFPDRGFTGELFF. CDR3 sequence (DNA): TGTGCCAGCAGCTTCCCGGACAGGGGGTTCACCGGGGAGCTGTTTTTT.

The chain's CDR3 is CASSPKIIGGPGEQFF. In DNA form, the CDR3 reads TGTGCCAGTAGTCCAAAAATCATAGGTGGGCCGGGCGAGCAGTTCTTC. V gene TRBV19 combines with J gene TRBJ2-1; no clear D gene. The CDR3 runs 16 residues. Germline lookup yields CDR1 LNHDA and CDR2 SQIVND (reference sequence). V shed 5 bases and J shed 10 bases, with 24 bases lying between them.

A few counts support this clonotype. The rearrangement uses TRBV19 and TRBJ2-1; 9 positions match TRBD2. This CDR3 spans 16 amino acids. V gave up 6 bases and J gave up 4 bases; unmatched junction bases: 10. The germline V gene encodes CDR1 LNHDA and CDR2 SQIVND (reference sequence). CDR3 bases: TGTGCCAGTAGCTCTGACTGGACTAGCGAATACAATGAGCAGTTCTTC. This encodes CASSSDWTSEYNEQFF.

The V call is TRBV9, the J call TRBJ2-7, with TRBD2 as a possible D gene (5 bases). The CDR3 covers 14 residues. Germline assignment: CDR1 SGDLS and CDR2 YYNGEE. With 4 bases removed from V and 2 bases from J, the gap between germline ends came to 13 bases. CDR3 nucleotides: TGTGCCAGCAGCCCTCCTCTAGCCCCCTACGAGCAGTACTTC. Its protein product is CASSPPLAPYEQYF.

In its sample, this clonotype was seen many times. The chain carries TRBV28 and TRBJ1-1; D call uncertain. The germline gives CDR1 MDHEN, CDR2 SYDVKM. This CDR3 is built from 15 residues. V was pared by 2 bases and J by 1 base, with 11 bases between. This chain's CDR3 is CASSLIRLSNTEAFF. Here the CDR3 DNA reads TGTGCCAGCAGTTTAATACGGCTTTCGAACACTGAAGCTTTCTTT.

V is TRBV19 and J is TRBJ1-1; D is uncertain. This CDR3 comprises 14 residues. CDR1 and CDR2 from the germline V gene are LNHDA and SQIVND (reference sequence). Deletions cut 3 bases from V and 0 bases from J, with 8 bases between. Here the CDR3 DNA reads TGTGCCAGTAGTATCTTAAACCTGAACACTGAAGCTTTCTTT. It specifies CASSILNLNTEAFF.

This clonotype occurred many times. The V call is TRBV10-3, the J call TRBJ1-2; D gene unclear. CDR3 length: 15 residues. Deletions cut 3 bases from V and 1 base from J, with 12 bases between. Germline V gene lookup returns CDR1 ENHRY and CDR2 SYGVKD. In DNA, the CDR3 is TGTGCCATCAGTGATGGGCATGGAGATAACTATGGCTACACCTTC. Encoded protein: CAISDGHGDNYGYTF.

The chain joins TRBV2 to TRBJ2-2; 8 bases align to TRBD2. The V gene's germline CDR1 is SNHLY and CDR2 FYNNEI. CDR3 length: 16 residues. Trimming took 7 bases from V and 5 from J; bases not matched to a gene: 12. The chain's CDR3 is CASNFRLAGGTGELFF. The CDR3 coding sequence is TGTGCCAGCAATTTTCGGCTAGCGGGCGGGACCGGGGAGCTGTTTTTT. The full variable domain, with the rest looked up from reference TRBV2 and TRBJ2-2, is EPEVTQTPSHQVTQMGQEVILRCVPISNHLYFYWYRQILGQKVEFLVSFYNNEISEKSEIFDDQFSVERPDGSNFTLKIRSTKLEDSAMYFCASNFRLAGGTGELFFGEGSRLTVL.

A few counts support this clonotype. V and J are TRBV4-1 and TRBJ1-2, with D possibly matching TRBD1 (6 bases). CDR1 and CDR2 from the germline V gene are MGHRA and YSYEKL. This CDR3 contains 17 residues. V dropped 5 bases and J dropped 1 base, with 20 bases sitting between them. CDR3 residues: CASSEGVRPTVNYGYTF. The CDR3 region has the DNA TGCGCCAGCAGCGAGGGGGTAAGACCGACAGTTAACTATGGCTACACCTTC.

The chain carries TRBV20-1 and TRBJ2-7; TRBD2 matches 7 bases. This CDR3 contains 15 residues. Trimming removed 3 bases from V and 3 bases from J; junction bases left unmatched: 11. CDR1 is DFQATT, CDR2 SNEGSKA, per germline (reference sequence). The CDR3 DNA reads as TGCAGTGCTAGCGGCGGGAGCTACCCCCTCTACGAGCAGTACTTC. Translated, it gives CSASGGSYPLYEQYF.

The CDR3 DNA reads as TGTGCCAGCTCACCGGGGACAGGGGTAGAGACCCAGTACTTC. Its protein product is CASSPGTGVETQYF. This chain joins TRBV18 and TRBJ2-5, with TRBD1 identical over 10 bases. CDR3 size: 14 residues. The trim removed 3 bases at V and 4 bases at J, leaving 2 bases unmatched. Germline V gene lookup returns CDR1 KGHSH and CDR2 LQKENI.

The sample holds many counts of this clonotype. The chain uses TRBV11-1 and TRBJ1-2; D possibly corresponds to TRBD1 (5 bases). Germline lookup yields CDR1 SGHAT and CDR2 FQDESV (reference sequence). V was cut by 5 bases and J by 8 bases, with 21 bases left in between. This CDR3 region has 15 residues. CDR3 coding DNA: TGTGCCAGCAGCCACTTCGGGCAGGGAGGCTCCGGCTACACCTTC. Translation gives CASSHFGQGGSGYTF.

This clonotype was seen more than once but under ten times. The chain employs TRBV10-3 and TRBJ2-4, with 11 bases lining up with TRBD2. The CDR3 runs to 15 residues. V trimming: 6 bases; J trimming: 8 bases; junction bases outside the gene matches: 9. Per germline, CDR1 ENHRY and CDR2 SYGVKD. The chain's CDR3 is CAISKRLAGTDIQYF. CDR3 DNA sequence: TGTGCCATCAGCAAAAGACTAGCGGGAACGGACATTCAGTACTTC.

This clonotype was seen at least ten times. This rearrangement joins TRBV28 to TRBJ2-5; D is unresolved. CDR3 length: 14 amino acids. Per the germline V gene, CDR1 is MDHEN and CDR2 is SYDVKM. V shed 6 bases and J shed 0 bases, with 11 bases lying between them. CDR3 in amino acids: CASSPPRDQETQYF. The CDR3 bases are TGTGCCAGCAGCCCCCCAAGGGACCAAGAGACCCAGTACTTC.

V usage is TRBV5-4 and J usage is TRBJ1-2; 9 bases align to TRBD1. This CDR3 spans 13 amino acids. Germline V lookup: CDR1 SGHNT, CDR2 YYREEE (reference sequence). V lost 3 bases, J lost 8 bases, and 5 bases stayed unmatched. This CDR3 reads CASSYRTGVGYTF. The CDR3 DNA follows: TGTGCCAGCAGCTACCGGACAGGGGTCGGCTACACCTTC. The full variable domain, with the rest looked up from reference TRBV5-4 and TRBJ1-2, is ETGVTQSPTHLIKTRGQQVTLRCSSQSGHNTVSWYQQALGQGPQFIFQYYREEENGRGNFPPRFSGLQFPNYSSELNVNALELDDSALYLCASSYRTGVGYTFGSGTRLTVV.

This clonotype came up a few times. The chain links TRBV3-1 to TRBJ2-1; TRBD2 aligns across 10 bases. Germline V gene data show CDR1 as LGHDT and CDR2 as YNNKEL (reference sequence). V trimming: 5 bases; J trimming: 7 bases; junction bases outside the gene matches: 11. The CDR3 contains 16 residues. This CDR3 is CASSSPQREGLNEQFF. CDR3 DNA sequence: TGTGCCAGCAGCTCCCCTCAGCGGGAGGGCCTGAATGAGCAGTTCTTC.

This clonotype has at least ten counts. CDR3 sequence: CAISVGALLDTEAFF. DNA for the CDR3: TGTGCCATCAGTGTAGGGGCTTTGTTGGACACTGAAGCTTTCTTT. The V and J genes are TRBV10-3 and TRBJ1-1; TRBD1 is a possible D gene (5 bases). Trimming cost V 4 bases and J 3 bases, with 15 bases left between them. The CDR3 is made up of 15 amino acids. Per germline, CDR1 ENHRY and CDR2 SYGVKD.

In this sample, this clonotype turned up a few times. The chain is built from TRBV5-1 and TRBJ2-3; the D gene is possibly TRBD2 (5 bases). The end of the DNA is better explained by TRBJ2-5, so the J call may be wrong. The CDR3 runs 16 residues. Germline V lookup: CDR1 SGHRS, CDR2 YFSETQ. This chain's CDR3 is CASSLDAGLKGETQYF. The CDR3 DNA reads TGCGCCAGCAGCTTGGATGCGGGCCTGAAAGGAGAGACCCAGTACTTC.

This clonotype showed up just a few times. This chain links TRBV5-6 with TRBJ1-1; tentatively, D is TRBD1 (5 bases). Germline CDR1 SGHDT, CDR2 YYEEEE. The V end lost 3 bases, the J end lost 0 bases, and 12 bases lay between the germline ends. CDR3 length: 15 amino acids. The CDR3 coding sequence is TGTGCCAGCAGCTACCTCGGGACTGTGAACACTGAAGCTTTCTTT. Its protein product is CASSYLGTVNTEAFF.

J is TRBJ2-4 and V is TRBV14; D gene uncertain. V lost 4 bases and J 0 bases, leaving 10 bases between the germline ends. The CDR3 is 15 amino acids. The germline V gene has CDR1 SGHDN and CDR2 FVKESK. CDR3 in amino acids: CASSPRTVAKNIQYF. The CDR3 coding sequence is TGTGCCAGCAGCCCCCGGACCGTAGCCAAAAACATTCAGTACTTC.

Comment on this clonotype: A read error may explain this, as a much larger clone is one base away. The CDR3 DNA is TGCGCCTGCAGCCCCGAACCCTCTACCTACAATGAGCAGTTCTTC. This sequence encodes CACSPEPSTYNEQFF. The chain joins TRBV5-1 to TRBJ2-1; D gene ambiguous. Germline CDR1 and CDR2: SGHRS and YFSETQ. This CDR3 is 15 amino acids long.